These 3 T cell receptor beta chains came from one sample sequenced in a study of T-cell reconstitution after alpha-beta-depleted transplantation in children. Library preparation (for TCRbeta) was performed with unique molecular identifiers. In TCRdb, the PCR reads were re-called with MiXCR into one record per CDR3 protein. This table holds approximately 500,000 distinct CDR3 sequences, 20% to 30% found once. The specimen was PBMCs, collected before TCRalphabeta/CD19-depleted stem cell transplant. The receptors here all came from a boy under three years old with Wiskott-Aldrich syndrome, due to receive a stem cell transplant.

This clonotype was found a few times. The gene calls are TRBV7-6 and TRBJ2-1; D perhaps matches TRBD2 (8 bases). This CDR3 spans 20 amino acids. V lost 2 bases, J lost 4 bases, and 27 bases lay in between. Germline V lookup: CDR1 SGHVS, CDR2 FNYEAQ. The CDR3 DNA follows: TGTGCCAGCAGCTTAAAATCAGGGGCGCAGGGGGTAGCGGGGTACAATGAGCAGTTCTTC. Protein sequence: CASSLKSGAQGVAGYNEQFF.

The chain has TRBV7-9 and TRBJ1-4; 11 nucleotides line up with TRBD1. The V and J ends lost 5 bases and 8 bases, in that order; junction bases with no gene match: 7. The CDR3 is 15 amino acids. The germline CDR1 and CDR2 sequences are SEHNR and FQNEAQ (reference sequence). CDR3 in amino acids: CASSVGQGAHEKLFF. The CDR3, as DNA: TGTGCCAGCAGCGTAGGACAGGGGGCGCACGAAAAACTGTTTTTT.

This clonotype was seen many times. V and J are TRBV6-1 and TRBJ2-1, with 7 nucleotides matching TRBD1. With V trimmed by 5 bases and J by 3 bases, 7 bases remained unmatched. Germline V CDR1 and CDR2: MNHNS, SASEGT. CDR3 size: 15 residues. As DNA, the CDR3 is TGTGCCAGCAGTCCCAAAGGGGGCGGCTACAATGAGCAGTTCTTC. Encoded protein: CASSPKGGGYNEQFF.